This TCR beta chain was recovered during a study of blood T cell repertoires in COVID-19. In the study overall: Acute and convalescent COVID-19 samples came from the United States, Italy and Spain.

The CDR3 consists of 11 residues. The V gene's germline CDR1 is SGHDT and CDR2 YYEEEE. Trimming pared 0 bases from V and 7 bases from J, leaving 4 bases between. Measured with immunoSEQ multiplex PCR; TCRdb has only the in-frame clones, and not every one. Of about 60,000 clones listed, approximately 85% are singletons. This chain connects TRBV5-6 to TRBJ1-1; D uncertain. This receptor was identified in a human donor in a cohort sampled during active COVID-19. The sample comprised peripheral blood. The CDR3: CASSLGGEAFF. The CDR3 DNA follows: TGTGCCAGCAGCTTGGGCGGTGAAGCTTTCTTT.